The 3 T cell receptor beta chains presented below share a single source sample, sequenced in a study of T cell responses to AZD1222 COVID-19 vaccine. Clones were read by immunoSEQ multiplex PCR, and TCRdb kept only the in-frame ones, dropping some. Counted here are about 140,000 clones, more than 70% occurring once; the ten biggest clones make up 2.5% to 3.5%. Sequenced here: peripheral blood, sampled on day 0 of AZD1222 vaccination. The receptors stem from an adult in good health.

V gene TRBV28 combines with J gene TRBJ2-7; D not resolved. V was pared by 4 bases and J by 2 bases, with 6 bases between. Germline lookup yields CDR1 MDHEN and CDR2 SYDVKM. The CDR3 has 12 residues. The CDR3: CASSWTTYEQYF. The CDR3 region has the DNA TGTGCCAGCAGTTGGACCACCTACGAGCAGTACTTC.

For the CDR3, the DNA is TGTGCCAGCGGACAGGGCGTCCCCTACGAGCAGTACTTC. Amino acid sequence: CASGQGVPYEQYF. The rearrangement uses TRBV25-1 and TRBJ2-7; 8 nucleotides align to TRBD1. Germline CDR1 is MGHDK and CDR2 is SYGVNS. The CDR3 consists of 13 residues. Trimming removed 8 bases from V and 2 bases from J; junction bases left unmatched: 5.

The J gene is TRBJ1-6, the V gene TRBV3-1 (or the pseudogene TRBV3-2); D is perhaps TRBD1 (5 bases). Deletions cut 5 bases from V and 0 bases from J, with 20 bases between. The CDR3 is 19 residues long. Germline assignment: CDR1 LGHDT and CDR2 YNNKEL (reference sequence). The CDR3 spells CASSDERARGSSYNSPLHF. In DNA form, the CDR3 reads TGTGCCAGCAGCGATGAGCGGGCCCGGGGGAGCTCCTATAATTCACCCCTCCACTTT.